Listed below are T cell receptor beta chains from one sample, sequenced in a study of shared clonotypes between healthy human individuals. TCRdb's copy holds only in-frame clones and misses some; the assay was immunoSEQ multiplex PCR. Among millions of clones listed, approximately 95% were seen once. Sequenced sample: naive CD8+ T cells sorted from blood. The receptors come from a man between 18 and 35 years old in good health. CDR3s include the opening cysteine and the closing phenylalanine or tryptophan. Where a row states a size, it is once, few, many or the class of an expanded clone; other rows omit it.

V gene: TRBV6-1
clone size: .
CDR3 protein: CASSEPQEVASYEQYF

V gene: TRBV4-1
clone size: .
CDR3 protein: CASSHLPSGIQGDTQYF

V gene: TRBV27
clone size: .
CDR3 protein: CASRDRVSEQYF

V gene: TRBV6-5
clone size: .
CDR3 protein: CASSPSFSPNTEAFF

V gene: TRBV5-5
clone size: .
CDR3 protein: CASSFRQADNQPQHF

V gene: TRBV28
clone size: .
CDR3 protein: CASSLGEQYF

V gene: TRBV5-1
clone size: .
CDR3 protein: CASSFTYGGYTEAFF

V gene: TRBV2
clone size: .
CDR3 protein: CASSEIPRLDVKNIQYF

V gene: TRBV4-1
clone size: .
CDR3 protein: CASSLVPHYEQYF

V gene: TRBV27
clone size: .
CDR3 protein: CASSAGTGILSGNTIYF

V gene: TRBV7-9
clone size: .
CDR3 protein: CASSFGGGNNEQFF

V gene: TRBV2
clone size: .
CDR3 protein: CASSLNEQYF

V gene: TRBV27
clone size: .
CDR3 protein: CASSLVAGQANTGELFF

V gene: TRBV7-8
clone size: .
CDR3 protein: CASSLKAGTASYEQYF

V gene: TRBV28
clone size: .
CDR3 protein: CASSSHRRGQNTEAFF

V gene: TRBV11-3
clone size: .
CDR3 protein: CASSLTAGETQYF

V gene: TRBV5-1
clone size: .
CDR3 protein: CASSLIANTEAFF

V gene: TRBV7-9
clone size: once
CDR3 protein: CASSLTGSTNEKLFF

V gene: TRBV19
clone size: .
CDR3 protein: CASSIDGSRYWELFF

V gene: TRBV4-1
clone size: .
CDR3 protein: CASSQERLDYNEQFF

V gene: TRBV19
clone size: .
CDR3 protein: CASSDEAEVYEQYF

V gene: TRBV2
clone size: .
CDR3 protein: CASCSGVGNEQFF

V gene: TRBV5-6
clone size: once
CDR3 protein: CASSSVTHGAQHF

V gene: TRBV27
clone size: .
CDR3 protein: CASSLADEARDTQYF

V gene: TRBV7-6
clone size: once
CDR3 protein: CASSVESSGNTIYF

V gene: TRBV6-6
clone size: .
CDR3 protein: CASSYDRRGAGYTF

V gene: TRBV6-6
clone size: .
CDR3 protein: CASTYPDATYEQYF

V gene: TRBV19
clone size: .
CDR3 protein: CASSWGLAVTYEQYF

V gene: TRBV28
clone size: .
CDR3 protein: CASSFNGYTF

V gene: TRBV28
clone size: .
CDR3 protein: CASSSKGARIYEQYF

V gene: TRBV7-9
clone size: .
CDR3 protein: CASSLAHGGTYEQYF

V gene: TRBV10-2
clone size: .
CDR3 protein: CASSWTGGGTEAFF

V gene: TRBV7-9
clone size: .
CDR3 protein: CASSPRDSRNEKLFF

V gene: TRBV7-8
clone size: .
CDR3 protein: CASSKSAGFNQPQHF

V gene: TRBV27
clone size: .
CDR3 protein: CASSLSSWETQYF

V gene: TRBV5-1
clone size: .
CDR3 protein: CASSPTGMGEQYF

V gene: TRBV12-5
clone size: .
CDR3 protein: CAGLDGPRTFPYEQYF

V gene: TRBV5-4
clone size: .
CDR3 protein: CASSLVGSAYEQYF

V gene: TRBV7-2
clone size: .
CDR3 protein: CASSLGRGAYNEQFF

V gene: TRBV28
clone size: .
CDR3 protein: CASSFQLTAAGYTF

V gene: TRBV6-6
clone size: .
CDR3 protein: CASSPTNYEQYF

V gene: TRBV27
clone size: .
CDR3 protein: CASSLSGLAGSQETQYF

V gene: TRBV14
clone size: once
CDR3 protein: CASSSGQALPGYGYTF

V gene: TRBV7-6
clone size: .
CDR3 protein: CASSLVPGPAYNEQFF

V gene: TRBV12-1
clone size: .
CDR3 protein: CASSFGSVQRNTEAFF

V gene: TRBV7-9
clone size: .
CDR3 protein: CASSPGDRGPLSGYTF

V gene: TRBV2
clone size: .
CDR3 protein: CASPPSGSSYEQYF

V gene: TRBV19
clone size: .
CDR3 protein: CASSIWTGEGEKLFF

V gene: TRBV10-3
clone size: .
CDR3 protein: CAISEDFKQGNQPQHF

V gene: TRBV4-3
clone size: .
CDR3 protein: CASSQEPFEGATYNEQFF

V gene: TRBV19
clone size: .
CDR3 protein: CASSISSGVIYNEQFF

V gene: TRBV25-1
clone size: .
CDR3 protein: CASSELGGGPYEQYF

V gene: TRBV5-1
clone size: .
CDR3 protein: CASSLETFSYEQYF

V gene: TRBV27
clone size: .
CDR3 protein: CASSFLTRTDTQYF

V gene: TRBV5-6
clone size: .
CDR3 protein: CASSFLDEQYF

V gene: TRBV4-3
clone size: .
CDR3 protein: CASSQDFPGLAVRGELFF

V gene: TRBV27
clone size: .
CDR3 protein: CASSFIRGNSYNEQFF

V gene: TRBV7-9
clone size: .
CDR3 protein: CASSPPWDRALTF

V gene: TRBV7-8
clone size: .
CDR3 protein: CASSNPQGSSNTGELFF

V gene: TRBV15
clone size: .
CDR3 protein: CATSREWGQGYNEQFF